A few counts support the clone carrying this T cell receptor (beta chain). The antigen remains unidentified. The record originates from a study of response to subunit inactivated influenza vaccine. Study-wide findings and caveats: The study's authors posited that every seasonal influenza vaccination enlists few new T cells.

The germline V gene encodes CDR1 DFQATT and CDR2 SNEGSKA (reference sequence). The CDR3 sequence is 15 residues long. V dropped 3 bases and J dropped 8; count of bases not matched to a gene: 12. Via MiXCR, TCRdb re-called the RT-PCR reads, giving one row per CDR3 protein. Here the sample spans more than 600,000 distinct CDR3 sequences, 18% being singletons. The material sequenced was PBMCs from blood, taken more than 4 days after vaccination. This receptor was obtained from a man in his fifties or sixties who received an inactivated influenza vaccine. The chain combines TRBV20-1 with TRBJ1-2, with TRBD1 identical over 10 bases. The DNA of the CDR3 is TGCAGTGCTAGGCCCTGGGACAGGGGAAAGGAGGGCTACACCTTC. This gives the protein CSARPWDRGKEGYTF.